This T cell receptor beta chain is drawn from a study of T cell responses to AZD1222 COVID-19 vaccine. The data were produced by immunoSEQ multiplex PCR, yet TCRdb's version contains in-frame clones alone and is incomplete. The sample shows over 120,000 clones, 80% to 90% of them seen only once. Germline V lookup: CDR1 SNHLY, CDR2 FYNNEI. This CDR3 is built from 17 residues. V was shortened by 3 bases and J by 1 base, with 15 bases between the two germline ends. This material consisted of peripheral blood, taken on day 0 of AZD1222 vaccination. The receptor was isolated from an adult in good health. The chain is built from TRBV2 and TRBJ2-2; weak D call: TRBD2 (5 bases). In DNA form, the CDR3 reads TGTGCCAGCAGTGAGAGCTTGGGAGCCGGGAACACCGGGGAGCTGTTTTTT. Protein product: CASSESLGAGNTGELFF.